This passage covers 22 T cell receptor beta chains from one sample sequenced in a study of shared clonotypes between healthy human individuals. The method was immunoSEQ multiplex PCR; TCRdb's version includes in-frame clones alone and lacks a portion of them. The sample comprises hundreds of thousands of clones, about 74% of which are singletons, and more than 1.5% rests with the top ten. The sample consisted of memory CD4+ T cells sorted from blood. Subset given: CD45RA-negative fraction. These receptor sequences come from a woman aged 30 to 39 in good health.

This clone was detected only once. The chain carries TRBV7-9 and TRBJ2-7; D may match TRBD1 or TRBD2 (5 bases each). CDR1 and CDR2 (germline): SEHNR, FQNEAQ (reference sequence). This CDR3 is built from 14 residues. V was trimmed by 3 bases and J by 3 bases, leaving 12 bases between them. This chain's CDR3 is CASSFKGTGYEQYF. The CDR3 nucleotides read TGTGCCAGCAGCTTTAAAGGGACCGGCTACGAGCAGTACTTC.

The chain recombines TRBV5-1 with TRBJ2-1; possible D gene TRBD2, 5 bases. CDR1 SGHRS and CDR2 YFSETQ come from the germline V gene. This CDR3 contains 13 residues. The germline V and J ends were trimmed by 2 bases and 3 bases, with 6 bases remaining between them. The CDR3 is CASSLRDYNEQFF. The CDR3 coding sequence is TGCGCCAGCAGCTTACGGGACTACAATGAGCAGTTCTTC.

This clone was picked up one time. The chain carries TRBV5-1 and TRBJ1-1, with 7 bases lining up with TRBD1. Germline values: CDR1 SGHRS, CDR2 YFSETQ. J was trimmed by 1 base and V by 4 bases; bases with no gene match: 13. The CDR3 contains 17 residues. The CDR3 DNA reads TGCGCCAGCAGCCGCGGGAAACAGGGGAGGACGAACACTGAAGCTTTCTTT. This translates into CASSRGKQGRTNTEAFF.

This clone was seen a few times. The chain carries TRBV11-2 and TRBJ2-1; D perhaps matches TRBD2 (6 bases). Germline-derived CDR1 and CDR2 are SGHAT and FQNNGV. The CDR3 consists of 14 residues. V lost 5 bases, J lost 8 bases, and 16 bases lay in between. CDR3 bases: TGTGCCAGCAGCCACGGGAGAGACGGTTATGAGCAGTTCTTC. Its protein is CASSHGRDGYEQFF.

This clone was observed a handful of times. This chain links TRBV29-1 with TRBJ2-4; 8 nucleotides line up with TRBD1. This CDR3 region has 14 residues. Germline CDR1 is SQVTM and CDR2 is ANQGSEA. With 7 bases clipped from V and 1 base from J, the junction kept 6 bases outside the gene matches. In DNA, the CDR3 is TGCAGCGCAAAAACAGGGGGGGCCAAAAACATTCAGTACTTC. Protein product: CSAKTGGAKNIQYF.

The genes are TRBV6-6 and TRBJ2-3, with D unresolved. CDR3 length: 13 residues. CDR1 and CDR2 from the germline V gene are MNHNY and SVGAGI (reference sequence). Trimming removed 6 bases at V and 4 bases at J, with 11 bases between. The CDR3 DNA sequence: TGTGCCAGCAGCCTGATGGTTGCAGATACGCAGTATTTT. Protein product: CASSLMVADTQYF.

The chain joins TRBV7-9 to TRBJ1-5, with a possible D match to TRBD1 (5 bases). This CDR3 contains 16 residues. The V gene lost 5 bases and the J gene lost 4 bases, with 18 bases spanning the gap. Germline V CDR1 and CDR2: SEHNR, FQNEAQ (reference sequence). This CDR3 reads CASSPGTRAENQPQHF. DNA of the CDR3: TGTGCCAGCAGCCCCGGGACCCGGGCCGAGAATCAGCCCCAGCATTTT.

The sample holds one count of this clone. The rearrangement uses TRBV2 and TRBJ2-2, with a weak D call TRBD2 (5 bases). Germline assignment: CDR1 SNHLY and CDR2 FYNNEI. The ends were cut back, 6 bases at V and 6 bases at J, with 5 bases in the middle. This CDR3 has 11 amino acids. The CDR3, as DNA: TGTGCCAGCAGGGGAGCCGGGGAGCTGTTTTTT. Translating gives CASRGAGELFF.

Written as DNA, the CDR3 is TGTGCCAGCAGCCTCAAGCCACACGAAAGAATCTACGAGCAGTACTTC. Protein sequence: CASSLKPHERIYEQYF. The genes are TRBV4-2 and TRBJ2-7; D is unclear. Trimming shortened V by 4 bases and J by 3 bases, and 19 bases separated the two germline ends. This CDR3 has 16 amino acids. The germline V gene has CDR1 LGHNA and CDR2 YNFKEQ.

The genes are TRBV28 and TRBJ2-7; D is possibly TRBD2 (6 bases). The CDR3 is 16 residues long. V was clipped by 4 bases and J by 2 bases, with 18 bases between them. Germline CDR1 is MDHEN and CDR2 is SYDVKM. The CDR3 sequence: CASSSHTGTGTYEQYF. CDR3 nucleotides: TGTGCCAGCAGTTCACATACCGGGACTGGAACCTACGAGCAGTACTTC.

V and J are TRBV19 and TRBJ2-7; TRBD2 agrees at 9 bases. The CDR3 is 13 residues long. Germline V gene sequence: CDR1 LNHDA, CDR2 SQIVND (reference sequence). V shed 9 bases, J shed 2 bases, and the junction held 5 bases outside the gene matches. CDR3 nucleotide sequence: TGTGCCAGCCCCAAGCGGGAGGCCTACGAGCAGTACTTC. Translating gives CASPKREAYEQYF. The complete variable domain, with remaining parts taken from reference TRBV19 and TRBJ2-7, reads DGGITQSPKYLFRKEGQNVTLSCEQNLNHDAMYWYRQDPGQGLRLIYYSQIVNDFQKGDIAEGYSVSREKKESFPLTVTSAQKNPTAFYLCASPKREAYEQYFGPGTRLTVT.

The gene calls are TRBV27 and TRBJ2-5; D gene unclear. Germline V gives CDR1 MNHEY, CDR2 SMNVEV (reference sequence). The length of the CDR3 is 15 residues. Trimming left V 2 bases short and J 1 base short, with 11 bases between. CDR3 nucleotides: TGTGCCAGCAGTTTAGTGATGGAGTCCCAAGAGACCCAGTACTTC. This codes for CASSLVMESQETQYF.

On this clone itself: A much more abundant neighbour one base away suggests this may be a read error. The gene calls are TRBV6-1 and TRBJ2-7, with D unclear. The length of the CDR3 is 11 residues. Germline V gives CDR1 MNHNS, CDR2 SASEGT. CDR3 region: CANSEIREQYF. CDR3 sequence (DNA): TGTGCCAACAGTGAAATTAGGGAGCAGTACTTC.

The V gene is TRBV5-1, the J gene TRBJ2-5; either TRBD1 or TRBD2 may supply D (6 bases each). CDR3 length equals 13 residues. V lost 3 bases to trimming and J lost 4 bases, with 10 bases between them. The germline gives CDR1 SGHRS, CDR2 YFSETQ. CDR3 nucleotides: TGCGCCAGCAGCTCGGGGGCAGTAGAGACCCAGTACTTC. Protein: CASSSGAVETQYF. Drawing the rest from reference TRBV5-1 and TRBJ2-5, the complete variable domain is KAGVTQTPRYLIKTRGQQVTLSCSPISGHRSVSWYQQTPGQGLQFLFEYFSETQRNKGNFPGRFSGRQFSNSRSEMNVSTLELGDSALYLCASSSGAVETQYFGPGTRLLVL.

The chain combines TRBV7-9 with TRBJ2-3; TRBD2 aligns across 11 bases. Germline CDR1 and CDR2: SEHNR and FQNEAQ (reference sequence). The CDR3 extends over 16 amino acids. The V gene end was trimmed by 4 bases and the J gene end by 4 bases; junction bases not matched to a gene: 7. The CDR3: CASSYSLAGDSDTQYF. In DNA form, the CDR3 reads TGTGCCAGCAGCTACTCACTAGCGGGAGATTCAGATACGCAGTATTTT. The full variable domain, in which reference TRBV7-9 and TRBJ2-3 provide the parts outside the CDR3, is DTGVSQNPRHKITKRGQNVTFRCDPISEHNRLYWYRQTLGQGPEFLTYFQNEAQLEKSRLLSDRFSAERPKGSFSTLEIQRTEQGDSAMYLCASSYSLAGDSDTQYFGPGTRLTVL.

J is TRBJ1-1 and V is TRBV25-1, with D perhaps matching TRBD1 (5 bases). Germline CDR1 and CDR2: MGHDK and SYGVNS. Trimming cost V 7 bases and J 3 bases, with 15 bases left between them. The CDR3 consists of 14 residues. CDR3 region: CASTPGGGDTEAFF. DNA for the CDR3: TGTGCCAGCACCCCTGGGGGGGGAGACACTGAAGCTTTCTTT.

The chain joins TRBV6-1 to TRBJ2-1, with 9 bases aligning to TRBD2. The CDR3 is 13 amino acids. V was clipped by 7 bases and J by 5 bases; unmatched bases: 3. Germline lookup yields CDR1 MNHNS and CDR2 SASEGT. The chain's CDR3 is CASKVAGDNEQFF. DNA of the CDR3: TGTGCCAGCAAGGTAGCGGGAGACAATGAGCAGTTCTTC.

This clone was seen a handful of times. The rearrangement joins TRBV5-1 to TRBJ2-5; the D gene is possibly TRBD1 (5 bases). V lost 0 bases, J lost 3 bases, and 12 bases lay in between. The germline gives CDR1 SGHRS, CDR2 YFSETQ. The CDR3 is 15 residues long. The CDR3, as DNA: TGCGCCAGCAGCTTGGGAGACAGAGTCAAAGAGACCCAGTACTTC. Encoded protein: CASSLGDRVKETQYF.

This clone was counted between two and nine times. The gene calls are TRBV18 and TRBJ2-1; TRBD2 matches at 8 bases. V was pared by 0 bases and J by 4 bases, with 5 bases of the junction left unmatched. The germline gives CDR1 KGHSH, CDR2 LQKENI. The CDR3 is 16 residues long. This CDR3 reads CASSPPSGMGYNEQFF. DNA of the CDR3: TGTGCCAGCTCACCACCTAGCGGGATGGGATACAATGAGCAGTTCTTC.

Of note for this clone: With a much larger clone just one base away, this may be a read error. The V call is TRBV7-2, the J call TRBJ2-7, with D perhaps assigned TRBD1 or TRBD2 (6 bases each). The CDR3 loop spans 13 amino acids. V was trimmed by 0 bases and J by 5 bases, leaving 8 bases between them. The V gene's germline CDR1 is SGHTA and CDR2 FQGNSA. CDR3 sequence reads: CASSLAGGHEQYF. CDR3 DNA sequence: TGTGCCAGCAGCTTAGCGGGGGGCCACGAGCAGTACTTC.

The chain couples TRBV10-3 to TRBJ2-4; 8 bases are a match to TRBD1. The trim removed 2 bases at V and 1 base at J, leaving 7 bases unmatched. The length of the CDR3 is 17 residues. CDR1 and CDR2 (germline): ENHRY, SYGVKD. The CDR3 region has the DNA TGTGCCATCAGTGAGCCCTACAGGGGGTCTGCCAAAAACATTCAGTACTTC. It specifies CAISEPYRGSAKNIQYF.

The V call is TRBV6-1, the J call TRBJ2-3, with D unclear. V was cut by 2 bases and J by 4 bases, with 7 bases left in between. Germline CDR1 reads MNHNS; CDR2 reads SASEGT. CDR3 length: 13 residues. The CDR3, as DNA: TGTGCCAGCAGTGAAAATTGGGCAGATACGCAGTATTTT. It is translated as CASSENWADTQYF.